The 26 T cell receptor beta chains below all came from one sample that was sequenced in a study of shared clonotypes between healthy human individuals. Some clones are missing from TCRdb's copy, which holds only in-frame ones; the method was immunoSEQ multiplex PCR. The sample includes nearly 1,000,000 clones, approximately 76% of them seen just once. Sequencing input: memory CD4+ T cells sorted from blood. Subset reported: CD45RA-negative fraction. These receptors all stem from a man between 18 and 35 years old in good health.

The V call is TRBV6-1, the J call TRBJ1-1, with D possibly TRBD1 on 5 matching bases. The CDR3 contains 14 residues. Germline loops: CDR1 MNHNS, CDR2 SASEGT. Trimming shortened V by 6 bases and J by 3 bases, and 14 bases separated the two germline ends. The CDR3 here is CASRDGGGYTEAFF. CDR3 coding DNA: TGTGCCAGCAGGGACGGGGGAGGATACACTGAAGCTTTCTTT.

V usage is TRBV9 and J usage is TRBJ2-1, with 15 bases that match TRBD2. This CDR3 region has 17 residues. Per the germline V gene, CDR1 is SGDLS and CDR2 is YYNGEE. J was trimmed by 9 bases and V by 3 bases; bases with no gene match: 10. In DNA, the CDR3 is TGTGCCAGCAGCGCGGTTGGACTAGCGGGAGGGTGGGCTGAGCAGTTCTTC. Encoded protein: CASSAVGLAGGWAEQFF.

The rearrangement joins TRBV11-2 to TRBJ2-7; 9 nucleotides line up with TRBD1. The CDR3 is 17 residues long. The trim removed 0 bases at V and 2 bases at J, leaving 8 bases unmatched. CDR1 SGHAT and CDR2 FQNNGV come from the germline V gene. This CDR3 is CASSLDPGQGRTYEQYF. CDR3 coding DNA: TGTGCCAGCAGCTTAGACCCAGGACAGGGGAGGACCTACGAGCAGTACTTC.

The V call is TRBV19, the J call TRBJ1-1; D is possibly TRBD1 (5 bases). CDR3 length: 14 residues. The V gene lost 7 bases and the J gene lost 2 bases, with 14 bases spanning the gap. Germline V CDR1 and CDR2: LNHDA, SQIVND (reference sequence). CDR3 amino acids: CASKDVQVNTEAFF. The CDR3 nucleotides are TGTGCCAGTAAGGATGTACAGGTTAACACTGAAGCTTTCTTT.

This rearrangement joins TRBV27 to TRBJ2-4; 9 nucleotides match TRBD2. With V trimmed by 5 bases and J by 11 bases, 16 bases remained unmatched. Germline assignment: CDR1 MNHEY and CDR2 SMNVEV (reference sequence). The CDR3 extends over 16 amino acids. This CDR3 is CASSQRGTSPKSVQYF. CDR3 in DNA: TGTGCCAGCAGTCAGCGCGGGACTAGCCCGAAATCGGTTCAGTACTTC.

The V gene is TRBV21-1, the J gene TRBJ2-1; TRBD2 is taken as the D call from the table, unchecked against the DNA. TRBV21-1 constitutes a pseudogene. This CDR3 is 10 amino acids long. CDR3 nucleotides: TGTGCCAGCAGCAAAGGAGAGGAGTTCTTC. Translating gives CASSKGEEFF.

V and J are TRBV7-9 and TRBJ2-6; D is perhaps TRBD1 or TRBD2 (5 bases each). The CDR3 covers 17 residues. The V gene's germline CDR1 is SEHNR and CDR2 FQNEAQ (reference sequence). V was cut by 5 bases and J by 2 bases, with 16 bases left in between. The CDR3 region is CASSLIGGTAGANVLTF. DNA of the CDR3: TGTGCCAGCAGCCTGATCGGTGGGACCGCTGGGGCCAACGTCCTGACTTTC.

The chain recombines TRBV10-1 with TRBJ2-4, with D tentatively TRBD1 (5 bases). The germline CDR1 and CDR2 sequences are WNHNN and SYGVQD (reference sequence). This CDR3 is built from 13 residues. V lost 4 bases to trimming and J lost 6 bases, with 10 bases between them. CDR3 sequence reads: CASSVNQGNIQYF. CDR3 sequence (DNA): TGCGCCAGCAGTGTAAACCAGGGAAACATTCAGTACTTC.

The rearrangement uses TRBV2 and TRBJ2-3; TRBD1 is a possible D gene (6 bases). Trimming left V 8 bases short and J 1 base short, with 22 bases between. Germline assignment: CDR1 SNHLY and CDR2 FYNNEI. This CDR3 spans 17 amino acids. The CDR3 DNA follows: TGTGCCAGCGACCGGGACAACCGACCCGACCGCACAGATACGCAGTATTTT. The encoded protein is CASDRDNRPDRTDTQYF.

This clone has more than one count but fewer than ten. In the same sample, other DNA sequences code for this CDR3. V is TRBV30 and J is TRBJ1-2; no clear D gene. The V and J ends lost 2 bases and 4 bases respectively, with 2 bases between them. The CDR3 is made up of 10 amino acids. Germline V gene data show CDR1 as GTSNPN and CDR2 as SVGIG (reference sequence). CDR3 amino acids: CAWSSYGYTF. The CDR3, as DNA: TGTGCCTGGAGTTCCTATGGCTACACCTTC.

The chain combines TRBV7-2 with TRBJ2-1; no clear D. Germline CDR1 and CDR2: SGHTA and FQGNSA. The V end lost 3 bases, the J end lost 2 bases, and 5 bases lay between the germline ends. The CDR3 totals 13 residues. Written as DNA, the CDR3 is TGTGCCAGCAGCTTCAATCCCTACAATGAGCAGTTCTTC. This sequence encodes CASSFNPYNEQFF.

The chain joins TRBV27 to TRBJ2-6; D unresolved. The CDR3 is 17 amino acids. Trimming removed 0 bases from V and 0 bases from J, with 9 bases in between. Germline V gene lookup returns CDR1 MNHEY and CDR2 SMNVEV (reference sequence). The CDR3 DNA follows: TGTGCCAGCAGTTTATCTCGAGTCGGCTCTGGGGCCAACGTCCTGACTTTC. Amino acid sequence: CASSLSRVGSGANVLTF.

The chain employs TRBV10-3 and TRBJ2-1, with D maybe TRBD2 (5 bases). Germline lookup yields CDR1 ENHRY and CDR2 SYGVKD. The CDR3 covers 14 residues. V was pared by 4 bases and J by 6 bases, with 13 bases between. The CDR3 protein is CAISARESFNEQFF. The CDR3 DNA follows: TGTGCCATCAGTGCCCGGGAATCGTTCAATGAGCAGTTCTTC.

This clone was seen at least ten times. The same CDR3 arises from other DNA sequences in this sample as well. The chain's CDR3 is CAWSGQGGKPQHF. CDR3 in DNA: TGTGCCTGGAGTGGACAGGGGGGGAAGCCCCAGCATTTT. The J gene is TRBJ1-5, the V gene TRBV30; 9 positions match TRBD1. The germline CDR1 and CDR2 sequences are GTSNPN and SVGIG (reference sequence). The CDR3 totals 13 residues. With 1 base clipped from V and 8 bases from J, the junction kept 3 bases outside the gene matches.

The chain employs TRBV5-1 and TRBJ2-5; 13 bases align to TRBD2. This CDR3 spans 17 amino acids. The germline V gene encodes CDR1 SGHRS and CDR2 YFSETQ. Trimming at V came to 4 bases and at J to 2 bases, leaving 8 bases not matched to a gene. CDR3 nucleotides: TGCGCCAGCAGCCCCGGAGGACTAGCGGGAGATCAAGAGACCCAGTACTTC. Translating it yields CASSPGGLAGDQETQYF.

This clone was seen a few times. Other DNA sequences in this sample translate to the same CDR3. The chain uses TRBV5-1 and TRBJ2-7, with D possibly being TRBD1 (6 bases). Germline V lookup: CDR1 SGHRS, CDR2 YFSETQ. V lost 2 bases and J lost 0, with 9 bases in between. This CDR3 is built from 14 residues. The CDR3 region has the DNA TGCGCCAGCAGCTTAGGGGGATTCTCCTACGAGCAGTACTTC. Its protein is CASSLGGFSYEQYF.

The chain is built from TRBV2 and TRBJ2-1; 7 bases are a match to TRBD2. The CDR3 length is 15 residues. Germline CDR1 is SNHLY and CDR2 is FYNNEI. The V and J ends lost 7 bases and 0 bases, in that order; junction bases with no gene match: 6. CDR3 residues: CASTPSGSSYNEQFF. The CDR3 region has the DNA TGTGCCAGCACGCCTAGCGGAAGCTCCTACAATGAGCAGTTCTTC.

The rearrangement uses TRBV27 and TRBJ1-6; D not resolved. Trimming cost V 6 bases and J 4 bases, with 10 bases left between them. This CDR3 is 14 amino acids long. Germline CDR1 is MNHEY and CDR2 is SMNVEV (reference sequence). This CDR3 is CASRPKFYNSPLHF. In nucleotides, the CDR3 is TGTGCCAGCAGGCCCAAGTTTTATAATTCACCCCTCCACTTT.

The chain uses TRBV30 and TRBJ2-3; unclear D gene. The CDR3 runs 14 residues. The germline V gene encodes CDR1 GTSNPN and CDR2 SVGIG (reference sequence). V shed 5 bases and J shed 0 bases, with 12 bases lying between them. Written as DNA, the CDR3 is TGTGCCTGGGGGAAGGGTACCAGCACAGATACGCAGTATTTT. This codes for CAWGKGTSTDTQYF.

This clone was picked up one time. CDR3 loop: CASSPPLPEDTQYF. In DNA, the CDR3 is TGTGCCAGCTCACCACCCCTTCCGGAAGATACGCAGTATTTT. The chain recombines TRBV18 with TRBJ2-3; D ambiguous. Germline values: CDR1 KGHSH, CDR2 LQKENI. CDR3 length: 14 amino acids. V gave up 0 bases and J gave up 5 bases, with 9 bases separating them.

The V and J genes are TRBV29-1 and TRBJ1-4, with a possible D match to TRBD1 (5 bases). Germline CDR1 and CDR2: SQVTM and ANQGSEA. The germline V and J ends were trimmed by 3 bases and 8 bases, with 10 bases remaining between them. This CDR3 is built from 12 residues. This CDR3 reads CSVDAGWEKLFF. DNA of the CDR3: TGCAGCGTTGACGCAGGGTGGGAAAAACTGTTTTTT.

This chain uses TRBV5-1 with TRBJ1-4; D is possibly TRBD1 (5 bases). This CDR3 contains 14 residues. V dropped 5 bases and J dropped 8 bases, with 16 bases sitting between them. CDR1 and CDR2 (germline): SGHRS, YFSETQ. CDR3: CASRLGGYDEKLFF. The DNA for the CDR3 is TGCGCCAGCAGGCTTGGGGGTTATGACGAAAAACTGTTTTTT. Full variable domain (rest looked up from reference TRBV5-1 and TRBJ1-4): KAGVTQTPRYLIKTRGQQVTLSCSPISGHRSVSWYQQTPGQGLQFLFEYFSETQRNKGNFPGRFSGRQFSNSRSEMNVSTLELGDSALYLCASRLGGYDEKLFFGSGTQLSVL.

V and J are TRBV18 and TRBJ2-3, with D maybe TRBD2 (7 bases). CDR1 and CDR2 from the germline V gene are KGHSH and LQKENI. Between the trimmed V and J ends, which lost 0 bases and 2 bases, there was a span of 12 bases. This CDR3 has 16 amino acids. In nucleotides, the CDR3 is TGTGCCAGCTCACCACCGAACGGGGGGCACACAGATACGCAGTATTTT. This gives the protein CASSPPNGGHTDTQYF.

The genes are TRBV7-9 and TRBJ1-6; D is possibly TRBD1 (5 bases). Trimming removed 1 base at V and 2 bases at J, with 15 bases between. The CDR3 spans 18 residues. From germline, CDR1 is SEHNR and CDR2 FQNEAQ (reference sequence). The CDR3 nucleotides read TGTGCCAGCAGCTTAGTCGAGGCCTCAGGGACCTATAATTCACCCCTCCACTTT. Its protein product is CASSLVEASGTYNSPLHF. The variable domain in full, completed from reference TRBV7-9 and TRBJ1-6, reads DTGVSQNPRHKITKRGQNVTFRCDPISEHNRLYWYRQTLGQGPEFLTYFQNEAQLEKSRLLSDRFSAERPKGSFSTLEIQRTEQGDSAMYLCASSLVEASGTYNSPLHFGNGTRLTVT.

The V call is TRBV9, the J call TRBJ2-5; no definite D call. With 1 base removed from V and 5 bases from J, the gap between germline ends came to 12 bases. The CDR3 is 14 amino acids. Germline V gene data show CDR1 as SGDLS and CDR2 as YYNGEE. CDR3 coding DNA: TGTGCCAGCAGCGTAAGGTCCCTTGGGGAGACCCAGTACTTC. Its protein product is CASSVRSLGETQYF.

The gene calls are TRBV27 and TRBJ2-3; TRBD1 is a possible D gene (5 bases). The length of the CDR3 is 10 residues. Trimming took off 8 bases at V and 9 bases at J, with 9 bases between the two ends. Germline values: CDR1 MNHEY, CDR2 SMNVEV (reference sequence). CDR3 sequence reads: CASGAKTQYF. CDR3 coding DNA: TGTGCCAGCGGGGCCAAAACGCAGTATTTT.